Listed below are T cell receptor beta chains from one sample, sequenced in a study of patients and donors after allogeneic stem cell transplantation. TCRdb recomputed calls from the RT-PCR reads with MiXCR, one row per CDR3 protein. This repertoire shows fewer than 250,000 distinct CDR3 sequences, less than 15% found once; its top ten account for approximately 10%. Sequencing was done on a sample of blood, either unsorted or a sorted T cell fraction (not recorded which). The receptors derive from a human donor who was either an allogeneic HSCT recipient or a stem cell or donor lymphocyte infusion donor (not recorded which). It is not recorded whose cells these are; they may come from a transplant donor. Both conserved end residues are trimmed from each CDR3.

v_gene: TRBV25-1
j_gene: TRBJ2-2
CDR3aa: ASSDRTSGNTGELF

v_gene: TRBV5-6
j_gene: TRBJ2-2
CDR3aa: ASSRRDIYTGELF

v_gene: TRBV12-3/TRBV12-4
j_gene: TRBJ1-5
CDR3aa: ASSRYSNQPQH

v_gene: TRBV12-3/TRBV12-4
j_gene: TRBJ2-7
CDR3aa: ASSRPGLPNEQY

v_gene: TRBV5-6
j_gene: TRBJ2-5
CDR3aa: ASSFSRQGELQETQY

v_gene: TRBV7-9
j_gene: TRBJ2-6
CDR3aa: ASTSGANVLT

v_gene: TRBV7-2
j_gene: TRBJ1-5
CDR3aa: ASSGGGVGNQPQH

v_gene: TRBV5-1
j_gene: TRBJ2-5
CDR3aa: ASSPWGLSFGETQY

v_gene: TRBV11-3
j_gene: TRBJ2-7
CDR3aa: ASSLEVGPYEQY

v_gene: TRBV4-3
j_gene: TRBJ2-2
CDR3aa: ASSQRTGENTGELF

v_gene: TRBV5-1
j_gene: TRBJ1-6
CDR3aa: ASNYENSPLH

v_gene: TRBV5-1
j_gene: TRBJ2-1
CDR3aa: ASSLVKNVYNEQF

v_gene: TRBV5-1
j_gene: TRBJ2-1
CDR3aa: ASSPDGGATLRQF

v_gene: TRBV20-1
j_gene: TRBJ2-7
CDR3aa: SAERTSREQY

v_gene: TRBV29-1
j_gene: TRBJ1-5
CDR3aa: SVEEGGSPQH

v_gene: TRBV3-1
j_gene: TRBJ1-5
CDR3aa: ASSQEPTYSNQPQH

v_gene: TRBV20-1
j_gene: TRBJ1-5
CDR3aa: SARGQGGQPQH

v_gene: TRBV5-8
j_gene: TRBJ2-1
CDR3aa: ASSFDQYNEQF

v_gene: TRBV7-2
j_gene: TRBJ2-5
CDR3aa: ASSLAHGRARVFRQETQY

v_gene: TRBV11-3
j_gene: TRBJ2-2
CDR3aa: ASSRTSINTGELF

v_gene: TRBV7-3
j_gene: TRBJ2-3
CDR3aa: ASSLLTGGTQY

v_gene: TRBV7-8
j_gene: TRBJ2-5
CDR3aa: ASIPSDLGGAGETQY

v_gene: TRBV27
j_gene: TRBJ1-1
CDR3aa: ASSFRDTTEAF

v_gene: TRBV12-3/TRBV12-4
j_gene: TRBJ1-3
CDR3aa: ASSLDGDSGNTIY

v_gene: TRBV18
j_gene: TRBJ1-6
CDR3aa: ASSPLSFNSPLH

v_gene: TRBV2
j_gene: TRBJ2-1
CDR3aa: ASTRVTSSYNEQF

v_gene: TRBV4-3
j_gene: TRBJ2-3
CDR3aa: ASSQDRLGGASTQY

v_gene: TRBV7-8
j_gene: TRBJ2-1
CDR3aa: ASSSPGLAGGTYNEQF

v_gene: TRBV6-1
j_gene: TRBJ2-3
CDR3aa: ASRASGGGTDTQY

v_gene: TRBV7-9
j_gene: TRBJ2-1
CDR3aa: ASNLGGNEQF

v_gene: TRBV11-2
j_gene: TRBJ2-1
CDR3aa: ASSLGTSGVWSSYNEQF

v_gene: TRBV15
j_gene: TRBJ2-1
CDR3aa: ATSRGGTSGINEQF

v_gene: TRBV29-1
j_gene: TRBJ1-4
CDR3aa: SVQGNEKLF

v_gene: TRBV5-1
j_gene: TRBJ2-5
CDR3aa: ASSYERGPGETQY

v_gene: TRBV20-1
j_gene: TRBJ2-3
CDR3aa: SARDWSRGIGDTQY

v_gene: TRBV24-1
j_gene: TRBJ1-1
CDR3aa: ATSPNGGNTEAF

v_gene: TRBV5-1
j_gene: TRBJ2-5
CDR3aa: ASSLERTRGTQY

v_gene: TRBV10-3
j_gene: TRBJ2-6
CDR3aa: AIKPRTGGSGANVLT

v_gene: TRBV19
j_gene: TRBJ1-1
CDR3aa: ASTSRDRGNTEAF